The 20 T cell receptor beta chains presented below share a single source sample, sequenced in a study of control samples from healthy donors and cancer patients (dated by TCRdb to 2018 to 2020). Library creation used the immunoSEQ multiplex PCR assay. TCRdb re-hosts the immuneACCESS table, in-frame sequences only. Its copies lack some clones; in the studies checked, an unresolved V gene accounts for under half of them, and the cause for the rest is not known. This sample is represented by 90,000 to 100,000 clones; 88% of them were singletons. 13% to 15% of the sample goes to the ten largest clones. Sequencing used blood. These receptors all come from a woman in her 70s in good health.

The chain has TRBV18 and TRBJ1-2, with unresolved D. This CDR3 is 14 amino acids long. The germline V gene encodes CDR1 KGHSH and CDR2 LQKENI. Trimming left V 2 bases short and J 5 bases short, with 12 bases between. CDR3 sequence (DNA): TGTGCCAGCTCACCAAGCCAGGTCGAATATGGCTACACCTTC. Translation: CASSPSQVEYGYTF. Supplemented by reference TRBV18 and TRBJ1-2, the full variable domain reads NAGVMQNPRHLVRRRGQEARLRCSPMKGHSHVYWYRQLPEEGLKFMVYLQKENIIDESGMPKERFSAEFPKEGPSILRIQQVVRGDSAAYFCASSPSQVEYGYTFGSGTRLTVV.

The chain employs TRBV19 and TRBJ1-4, with 9 bases identical to TRBD1. V lost 5 bases, J lost 5 bases, and 6 bases stayed unmatched. This CDR3 is built from 15 residues. Germline V gene lookup returns CDR1 LNHDA and CDR2 SQIVND (reference sequence). The CDR3 loop is CASSGTGTGNEKLFF. The CDR3 DNA sequence: TGTGCCAGTAGTGGAACCGGGACAGGGAATGAAAAACTGTTTTTT.

This clone showed up just once. The J gene is TRBJ2-1, the V gene TRBV20-1; 11 bases map to TRBD2. The J segment lost 6 bases and the V segment lost 3 bases, leaving 7 bases of the junction unmatched. The length of the CDR3 is 15 residues. Germline lookup yields CDR1 DFQATT and CDR2 SNEGSKA (reference sequence). CDR3: CSASAGTSGFNEQFF. The CDR3 region has the DNA TGCAGTGCTAGTGCAGGGACTAGCGGTTTCAATGAGCAGTTCTTC.

This chain joins TRBV12-3 or TRBV12-4 and TRBJ1-3; no firm D call. CDR3 size: 13 residues. V lost 0 bases and J lost 6, with 6 bases in between. The CDR3 region has the DNA TGTGCCAGCAGTTTAGCGGGAGCAAACACCATATATTTT. It encodes CASSLAGANTIYF.

The V and J genes are TRBV19 and TRBJ1-5; no firm D call. The germline gives CDR1 LNHDA, CDR2 SQIVND (reference sequence). The CDR3 is made up of 16 amino acids. The V and J ends lost 4 bases and 9 bases respectively, with 22 bases between them. The DNA for the CDR3 is TGTGCCAGTAGTACCGTTAGGGCCGGGGTCCTTGGGCCCCAGCATTTT. This sequence encodes CASSTVRAGVLGPQHF.

The rearrangement joins TRBV5-1 to TRBJ1-1; TRBD1 is a possible D gene (6 bases). The CDR3 has 15 residues. V was shortened by 0 bases and J by 5 bases, with 14 bases between the two germline ends. CDR1 SGHRS and CDR2 YFSETQ come from the germline V gene. The chain's CDR3 is CASSLEGRGETEAFF. CDR3 in DNA: TGCGCCAGCAGCTTGGAAGGCAGGGGAGAGACTGAAGCTTTCTTT.

The V and J genes are TRBV6-5 and TRBJ1-2; TRBD1 is a possible D gene (5 bases). This CDR3 spans 13 amino acids. Per germline, CDR1 MNHEY and CDR2 SVGAGI. Trimming pared 6 bases from V and 4 bases from J, leaving 12 bases between. The CDR3 loop reads CASRPRAIYGYTF. CDR3 sequence (DNA): TGTGCCAGCAGGCCCAGGGCAATCTATGGCTACACCTTC.

This chain connects TRBV3-1 (or the pseudogene TRBV3-2) to TRBJ2-7; a possible D gene is TRBD2 (6 bases). CDR3 size: 16 residues. Trimming cost V 4 bases and J 6 bases, with 22 bases left between them. Germline lookup yields CDR1 LGHDT and CDR2 YNNKEL (reference sequence). CDR3 amino acids: CASSPISTGGAAEQYF. DNA of the CDR3: TGTGCCAGCAGCCCGATTTCCACCGGGGGAGCGGCCGAGCAGTACTTC.

DNA for the CDR3: TGTGCCAGCAGCCCCCGGGACACGGGGTCCTACGAGCAGTACTTC. Amino acid sequence: CASSPRDTGSYEQYF. The chain employs TRBV9 and TRBJ2-7; perhaps TRBD1 as D (6 bases). CDR1 and CDR2 (germline): SGDLS, YYNGEE. The CDR3 runs to 15 residues. V dropped 4 bases and J dropped 1 base, with 15 bases sitting between them.

The chain uses TRBV2 and TRBJ2-1; 9 nucleotides match TRBD2. CDR3 size: 17 residues. V lost 10 bases, J lost 0 bases, and 13 bases stayed unmatched. Germline lookup yields CDR1 SNHLY and CDR2 FYNNEI. Here the CDR3 DNA reads TGTGCCACCCCGGGACTAGCCCCACGGGGCTCCTACAATGAGCAGTTCTTC. Its protein product is CATPGLAPRGSYNEQFF.

This clone was observed a single time. The chain recombines TRBV15 with TRBJ2-2, with 8 bases that match TRBD2. The V and J ends lost 0 bases and 3 bases, in that order; junction bases with no gene match: 6. The germline gives CDR1 LNHNV, CDR2 YYDKDF (reference sequence). The CDR3 has 17 amino acids. The CDR3: CATSRDLSGTDTGELFF. The CDR3 coding sequence is TGTGCCACCAGCAGAGATCTTAGCGGGACGGACACCGGGGAGCTGTTTTTT. Based on the CDR3 plus reference TRBV15 and TRBJ2-2, the full variable domain is DAMVIQNPRYQVTQFGKPVTLSCSQTLNHNVMYWYQQKSSQAPKLLFHYYDKDFNNEADTPDNFQSRRPNTSFCFLDIRSPGLGDTAMYLCATSRDLSGTDTGELFFGEGSRLTVL.

The chain uses TRBV18 and TRBJ1-1; a possible D gene is TRBD1 (6 bases). Germline CDR1 is KGHSH and CDR2 is LQKENI. V was clipped by 6 bases and J by 3 bases, with 14 bases between them. This CDR3 has 14 amino acids. CDR3 protein: CASSVNRDDTEAFF. CDR3 DNA sequence: TGTGCCAGCTCCGTAAACAGGGACGACACTGAAGCTTTCTTT. Variable domain in full (rest from reference TRBV18 and TRBJ1-1): NAGVMQNPRHLVRRRGQEARLRCSPMKGHSHVYWYRQLPEEGLKFMVYLQKENIIDESGMPKERFSAEFPKEGPSILRIQQVVRGDSAAYFCASSVNRDDTEAFFGQGTRLTVV.

This chain links TRBV29-1 with TRBJ2-1; D is unclear. This CDR3 contains 12 residues. The germline V gene has CDR1 SQVTM and CDR2 ANQGSEA. V gave up 5 bases and J gave up 7 bases, with 12 bases separating them. This CDR3 reads CSVNKGRNEQFF. The CDR3 DNA reads TGCAGCGTTAATAAGGGTAGAAATGAGCAGTTCTTC.

The chain uses TRBV7-9 and TRBJ1-2; possibly TRBD1 for D (5 bases). Germline loops: CDR1 SEHNR, CDR2 FQNEAQ (reference sequence). V lost 4 bases to trimming and J lost 1 base, with 10 bases between them. This CDR3 is built from 14 residues. CDR3 sequence reads: CASSSSGRNYGYTF. CDR3 nucleotides: TGTGCCAGCAGCTCCTCGGGACGTAACTATGGCTACACCTTC.

The chain joins TRBV28 to TRBJ1-4; D not certain. Germline V gene data show CDR1 as MDHEN and CDR2 as SYDVKM. The CDR3 contains 14 residues. With 7 bases removed from V and 8 bases from J, the gap between germline ends came to 17 bases. In nucleotides, the CDR3 is TGTGCCAGCACTTCGACCCAGAGGAGGGAAAAACTGTTTTTT. Amino acids: CASTSTQRREKLFF.

V usage is TRBV7-2 and J usage is TRBJ2-7; weak D call: TRBD2 (5 bases). Germline CDR1 and CDR2: SGHTA and FQGNSA. This CDR3 contains 12 residues. Trimming shortened V by 1 base and J by 9 bases, and 10 bases separated the two germline ends. CDR3 DNA: TGTGCCAGCAGCTTAGGACCGCGGGTGCAGTACTTC. Encoded protein: CASSLGPRVQYF.

The V call is TRBV7-2, the J call TRBJ1-2; 9 nucleotides match TRBD1. Germline V gene data show CDR1 as SGHTA and CDR2 as FQGNSA. There are 13 residues in the CDR3. The V segment lost 4 bases and the J segment 7 bases; nucleotides outside the gene matches: 4. Here the CDR3 DNA reads TGTGCCAGCAGCTCGGGACAGGGAGGTGGCTACACCTTC. The encoded protein is CASSSGQGGGYTF.

This chain connects TRBV27 to TRBJ2-2, with 8 bases lining up with TRBD1. Germline loops: CDR1 MNHEY, CDR2 SMNVEV (reference sequence). After removal of 3 bases from V and 7 bases from J, the junction contained 7 bases not matched to a gene. The CDR3 extends over 15 amino acids. The CDR3 DNA reads as TGTGCCAGCAGTTTCCAGGGGGCGCAGGTCGGGGAGCTGTTTTTT. It is translated as CASSFQGAQVGELFF.

This rearrangement joins TRBV27 to TRBJ1-4; a possible D gene is TRBD1 (5 bases). CDR3 length: 16 residues. Germline-derived CDR1 and CDR2 are MNHEY and SMNVEV (reference sequence). V lost 0 bases and J lost 8, with 16 bases in between. CDR3 DNA sequence: TGTGCCAGCAGTTTATCTAGGTTGGGGGAAGGAGAAAAACTGTTTTTT. Protein product: CASSLSRLGEGEKLFF.

The V and J genes are TRBV7-2 and TRBJ1-6, with TRBD1 as a possible D gene (5 bases). Trimming removed 1 base from V and 7 bases from J, with 8 bases in between. Germline loops: CDR1 SGHTA, CDR2 FQGNSA. The CDR3 length is 14 residues. This chain's CDR3 is CASSLEQANSPLHF. The CDR3 DNA is TGTGCCAGCAGCTTAGAACAGGCCAATTCACCCCTCCACTTT.